A single sample is the source of the 22 T cell receptor beta chains below, sequenced in a study of blood T cell repertoires in COVID-19. The protocol was immunoSEQ multiplex PCR, while the TCRdb copy is restricted to in-frame clones and leaves out a portion. Counted here are about 35,000 clones, 70% to 90% occurring once; the ten biggest clones make up 35% to 50%. The sequenced sample consisted of peripheral blood. The receptors shown here come from a human donor in a cohort sampled during active COVID-19.

This clone showed up just once. The rearrangement links TRBV5-4 to TRBJ2-5; no clear D gene. CDR3 length: 14 residues. Deletions cut 3 bases from V and 5 bases from J, with 14 bases between. CDR1 and CDR2 from the germline V gene are SGHNT and YYREEE (reference sequence). CDR3 nucleotide sequence: TGTGCCAGCAGCTACTACGGTAACTATGAGACCCAGTACTTC. It is translated as CASSYYGNYETQYF. The variable domain in full, completed from reference TRBV5-4 and TRBJ2-5, reads ETGVTQSPTHLIKTRGQQVTLRCSSQSGHNTVSWYQQALGQGPQFIFQYYREEENGRGNFPPRFSGLQFPNYSSELNVNALELDDSALYLCASSYYGNYETQYFGPGTRLLVL.

The CDR3 DNA is TGCGCCAGCAGCCCGACAGGGGTAGTCGGAAACACCATATATTTT. It specifies CASSPTGVVGNTIYF. The chain recombines TRBV4-1 with TRBJ1-3; TRBD1 aligns across 8 bases. V shed 4 bases, J shed 4 bases, and the junction held 6 bases outside the gene matches. CDR1 and CDR2 (germline): MGHRA, YSYEKL. The CDR3 length is 15 residues.

This clone appeared a single time. V and J are TRBV6-5 and TRBJ1-1; D is ambiguous. Germline CDR1 is MNHEY and CDR2 is SVGAGI. The CDR3 consists of 13 residues. V lost 0 bases and J lost 1, with 3 bases in between. The CDR3, as DNA: TGTGCCAGCAGTTACTCGAGGAACACTGAAGCTTTCTTT. Translation: CASSYSRNTEAFF.

This clone was detected once. This sample also contains other DNA sequences that code for the same CDR3. The rearrangement links TRBV7-2 to TRBJ2-5; no firm D call. CDR3 length: 13 residues. Trimming took 3 bases from V and 1 from J, leaving 6 bases between them. CDR1 and CDR2 from the germline V gene are SGHTA and FQGNSA. In DNA form, the CDR3 reads TGTGCCAGCAGCTTCACGGGCCAAGAGACCCAGTACTTC. Translating it yields CASSFTGQETQYF.

The sample holds one count of this clone. Written as DNA, the CDR3 is TGTGCCAGCAGCCCCCGGACAGGGGGGTACGAGCAGTACTTC. Its translation: CASSPRTGGYEQYF. The chain has TRBV27 and TRBJ2-7; 10 bases are shared with TRBD1. After removal of 6 bases from V and 4 bases from J, the junction contained 6 bases not matched to a gene. The V gene's germline CDR1 is MNHEY and CDR2 SMNVEV (reference sequence). There are 14 residues in the CDR3.

Points on this clone: This same CDR3 is encoded by further DNA sequences in the sample. This chain uses TRBV24-1 with TRBJ1-2; D possibly corresponds to TRBD1 (5 bases). Germline CDR1 is KGHDR and CDR2 is SFDVKD. The CDR3 is 11 amino acids. V was trimmed by 7 bases and J by 4 bases, leaving 6 bases between them. This CDR3 is CATSGGYGYTF. The CDR3 DNA follows: TGTGCCACCAGCGGGGGCTATGGCTACACCTTC.

This chain uses TRBV7-9 with TRBJ2-7; TRBD1 aligns across 7 bases. There are 13 residues in the CDR3. V lost 4 bases, J lost 5 bases, and 5 bases stayed unmatched. CDR1 is SEHNR and CDR2 is FQNEAQ in the germline V gene (reference sequence). Written as DNA, the CDR3 is TGTGCCAGCAGCTCGACAGGGATCAACGAGCAGTACTTC. Residues: CASSSTGINEQYF.

CDR3 residues: CASSFSPTGSGYGYTF. CDR3 DNA sequence: TGTGCCAGCAGTTTTTCGCCGACAGGGTCGGGCTATGGCTACACCTTC. The V gene is TRBV27, the J gene TRBJ1-2, with 7 positions matching TRBD1. Germline CDR1 and CDR2: MNHEY and SMNVEV (reference sequence). The junction had 11 bases not matched to a gene; V was cut back by 3 bases and J by 4 bases. The CDR3 loop spans 16 amino acids.

This chain links TRBV10-3 with TRBJ1-5, with a tentative D call TRBD1 (5 bases). The germline V gene encodes CDR1 ENHRY and CDR2 SYGVKD. V was pared by 5 bases and J by 0 bases, with 8 bases between. The CDR3 is 14 amino acids. The CDR3 DNA reads TGTGCCATCAGTAAAGACAGTAGCAATCAGCCCCAGCATTTT. Its translation: CAISKDSSNQPQHF.

The V gene is TRBV2, the J gene TRBJ1-4; D possibly corresponds to TRBD1 (5 bases). CDR3 length: 15 residues. Trimming pared 4 bases from V and 8 bases from J, leaving 17 bases between. Germline CDR1 SNHLY, CDR2 FYNNEI. The CDR3, as DNA: TGTGCCAGCAGTGCCACTGGGGGGAGGGGAGAAAAACTGTTTTTT. Amino acids: CASSATGGRGEKLFF.

The V call is TRBV4-2, the J call TRBJ2-3, with D possibly TRBD2 on 6 matching bases. The germline CDR1 and CDR2 sequences are LGHNA and YNFKEQ. This CDR3 is 14 amino acids long. The V and J ends lost 3 bases and 4 bases respectively, with 11 bases between them. This CDR3 is CASSHDRLADTQYF. In nucleotides, the CDR3 is TGTGCCAGCAGCCACGATAGACTAGCAGATACGCAGTATTTT.

This clone was seen once. This chain connects TRBV4-1 to TRBJ1-5; possible D gene TRBD1, 5 bases. The ends were cut back, 5 bases at V and 7 bases at J, with 15 bases in the middle. There are 14 residues in the CDR3. Per germline, CDR1 MGHRA and CDR2 YSYEKL. CDR3 sequence: CASSGGTVIQPQHF. DNA for the CDR3: TGCGCCAGCAGCGGCGGGACGGTGATCCAGCCCCAGCATTTT.

The V call is TRBV2, the J call TRBJ2-7; D unresolved. In germline, CDR1 is SNHLY, CDR2 FYNNEI. V was shortened by 6 bases and J by 0 bases, with 6 bases between the two germline ends. The CDR3 covers 12 residues. This CDR3 is CASRVSSYEQYF. CDR3 DNA: TGTGCCAGCAGAGTCAGCTCCTACGAGCAGTACTTC.

The V gene is TRBV19, the J gene TRBJ1-4; 9 bases match TRBD1. Germline values: CDR1 LNHDA, CDR2 SQIVND (reference sequence). CDR3 size: 17 residues. J gave up 11 bases and V 0 bases, and 13 bases lay outside the gene matches. CDR3 residues: CASSIDLTGTGSLKLFF. CDR3 in DNA: TGTGCCAGTAGTATAGATCTTACCGGGACAGGGTCGTTGAAACTGTTTTTT.

The chain combines TRBV7-8 with TRBJ2-7, with 12 positions matching TRBD1. The germline V gene encodes CDR1 SGHVS and CDR2 FQNEAQ. V was pared by 3 bases and J by 4 bases, with 4 bases of the junction left unmatched. This CDR3 is built from 15 residues. The CDR3 spells CASSFGTGGAYEQYF. CDR3 coding DNA: TGTGCCAGCAGCTTCGGGACAGGGGGCGCTTACGAGCAGTACTTC.

The V gene is TRBV6-5, the J gene TRBJ2-1; 12 nucleotides line up with TRBD1. Germline values: CDR1 MNHEY, CDR2 SVGAGI. The trim removed 6 bases at V and 5 bases at J, leaving 5 bases unmatched. CDR3 length: 15 amino acids. For the CDR3, the DNA is TGTGCCAGCAGATGGGACAGGGGGCTTCACAATGAGCAGTTCTTC. Translation: CASRWDRGLHNEQFF.

The rearrangement links TRBV9 to TRBJ1-3; D possibly corresponds to TRBD1 (5 bases). Trimming removed 0 bases from V and 1 base from J, with 5 bases in between. This CDR3 contains 14 residues. Germline V gene sequence: CDR1 SGDLS, CDR2 YYNGEE. The CDR3 DNA reads as TGTGCCAGCAGCGTAGAGGGGTCTGGAAACACCATATATTTT. Translation gives CASSVEGSGNTIYF.

This chain links TRBV6-2 or TRBV6-3 with TRBJ2-7; 10 positions match TRBD1. The CDR3 spans 14 residues. The V and J ends lost 6 bases and 4 bases, in that order; junction bases with no gene match: 6. Germline assignment: CDR1 MNHEY and CDR2 SVGEGT. The CDR3 nucleotides are TGTGCCAGCAGCCTCGACAGGGGGCGGTACGAGCAGTACTTC. It encodes CASSLDRGRYEQYF.

To note about this clone: Germline and junction disagree at one end, which may indicate a read error. The chain employs TRBV18 and TRBJ2-7; 7 bases agree with TRBD1. The CDR3 runs to 15 residues. In germline, CDR1 is KGHSH, CDR2 LQKENI. The CDR3: CASSLPGTETYGQYF. CDR3 coding DNA: TGTGCCAGCTCACTTCCCGGGACAGAAACCTACGGGCAGTACTTC.

The CDR3 DNA follows: TGTGCCAGCAGCTTAGGGACAGGGTTTGGTGGCTACACCTTC. Amino acid sequence: CASSLGTGFGGYTF. V is TRBV11-2 and J is TRBJ1-2; 8 bases align to TRBD1. Germline V gene lookup returns CDR1 SGHAT and CDR2 FQNNGV. Trimming removed 1 base from V and 7 bases from J; junction bases left unmatched: 5. This CDR3 comprises 14 residues. The full variable domain, in which reference TRBV11-2 and TRBJ1-2 provide the parts outside the CDR3, is EAGVAQSPRYKIIEKRQSVAFWCNPISGHATLYWYQQILGQGPKLLIQFQNNGVVDDSQLPKDRFSAERLKGVDSTLKIQPAKLEDSAVYLCASSLGTGFGGYTFGSGTRLTVV.

The V gene is TRBV7-3, the J gene TRBJ2-1, with 7 bases lining up with TRBD1. This CDR3 is built from 16 residues. With V trimmed by 5 bases and J by 4 bases, 11 bases remained unmatched. Germline-derived CDR1 and CDR2 are SGHTA and FQGTGA. CDR3 in amino acids: CASSTGVSGAYNEQFF. The CDR3 coding sequence is TGTGCCAGCAGCACAGGGGTCAGCGGAGCGTACAATGAGCAGTTCTTC.

In DNA form, the CDR3 reads TGTGCCAGCAGCCCCAGGGTCCCTACCAATGAGCAGTTCTTC. It specifies CASSPRVPTNEQFF. This sequence joins TRBV7-9 and TRBJ2-1; tentative D call: TRBD1 (5 bases). The V end was cut by 5 bases, the J end by 6 bases, with 14 bases between. Germline assignment: CDR1 SEHNR and CDR2 FQNEAQ (reference sequence). The CDR3 is 14 residues long.